This TCR beta chain was sequenced for a study of shared clonotypes between healthy human individuals (TCRdb year 2020). Some background on the complete study: The cohort included a few men and a couple of women between 18 and 49 years of age. Per donor, three plates each were used for CD4 naive and CD4 memory, two for CD8 naive, and one for CD8 memory. To estimate repertoire size and how much clonotype sharing occurs between individuals, the study deeply sequenced the blood TCR repertoires of roughly 5 healthy adults. To increase sequencing depth and limit assay-specific biases, different laboratories used diverse techniques to prepare libraries and sequence TCR repertoires. Per donor, leukapheresis produced somewhere between about 0.94 and 9 billion PBMCs.

CD8 naive samples were obtained by positive selection for CCR7 among CD45RO-negative cells, yielding a CD45RA+CCR7+ population from which TemRA cells were excluded. Donors were healthy HIV-negative adults with no recently reported acute infections or vaccinations. Only Caucasian adults living in Nashville, Tennessee, USA were represented among the donors. After blood collection by leukapheresis, PBMCs were isolated using Ficoll-Histopaque density gradient centrifugation and then cryopreserved in the vapor phase of liquid nitrogen. Analytical flow cytometry was used to check the purity and quantity of each magnetically sorted T cell population. From each sorted fraction, genomic DNA was isolated and quantified by UV absorbance on a Nanodrop 2000c. Worth noting for this clone: The antigen this receptor binds is unknown. The input lacks base qualities; no much larger clone sits a single base away.

What the authors observed across the whole study: Because the study included a small number of donors, the genetic and exposure-history diversity represented was limited. Pairwise subsampling indicated that sequencing depth was expected to affect the degree of clonotype sharing among donors. Estimated clonotype richness was generally larger for naive than for memory subsets. Only blood was sampled, and tissue TCR repertoires likely differ from those in blood. Clonotypes shared by all four sorted-subset donors showed higher generation probabilities than non-shared clonotypes. Incomplete sequencing was indicated by rarefaction of sorted-subset datasets, despite the large sequencing depth. Sharing across a few donors was observed for roughly 5% of naive CD4, over 3% of naive CD8, 2.3% of memory CD4, and around 0.4% of memory CD8 clonotypes.

TCR CDR3 regions were amplified from genomic DNA by multiplex PCR using the deep immunoSEQ assay. Extracted genomic DNA from each cell subset was spread evenly across all wells of several immunoSEQ 96-well plates, with each plate serving as a replicate. Each replicate PCR for sorted subsets received approximately 200 ng genomic DNA, equal to tens of thousands of T cell genomes. Purified libraries were measured with a Qubit 3.0 fluorometer, size-checked on a Bioanalyzer 2100, and measured again with the KAPA Library Quantification kit. Every immunoSEQ 96-well plate was sequenced on a separate single-read 150-cycle Illumina NextSeq 550 flow cell. The source study handled its data this way. Because only junctional sequences without quality scores were contained in the immunoSEQ output, filtering matching that applied to full-length reads could not be performed. To assign V/J genes and CDR3, sequences were annotated using PyIR, a Python wrapper for IgBLAST v1.9, with IMGT germline references. Reads were filtered out if the reads had weak V/J assignments (E-value above 1e-6), no CDR3, stop codons, out-of-frame junctions, or ambiguous translated residues. A V3J clonotype was defined by an identical inferred V gene, J gene, and CDR3 amino acid sequence. Percentage overlap between repertoires was computed as shared unique clonotypes divided by the size of the smaller repertoire. Repertoire richness was assessed with RTK rarefaction, the Chao1 estimator, and Recon v2.1 estimates of unobserved clonotypes. OLGA was used to compute generation probabilities for all TCRbeta clonotypes that the gDNA method yielded from a handful of donors. TCRdb provides this immuneACCESS table in a form limited to in-frame rearrangements. Some clones are lacking; in checked studies, under half of them reflect an unresolved V gene, and why the rest are absent is not known. The V and J calls and clone size are taken from that table; D and trimming were inferred from the DNA. The sample data list 760,000 or so clones, and 95% to 97% of these were observed just once. The ten largest account for about 0.25% of the sample.

This TCR was sampled from a young man in good health. Specimen: naive CD8+ T cells sorted from blood. Sample cell subset or site, as interpreted from the label and publication: CD45RA+CCR7+.

The CDR3 has the sequence CASSYGGLGQRIYEQYF. The DNA reads TGTGCCAGCAGTTATGGGGGCCTTGGACAGCGGATTTACGAGCAGTACTTC. Recombination linked TRBV6-7 to TRBJ2-7; a tentative D match to TRBD1 spans 6 bases. TRBV6-7 is flagged as an ORF with uncertain function. V gives up 3 bases and J gives up 4 bases, and the segment between their germline ends measures 22 bases. The CDR3 covers 17 residues, taking in both the cysteine and the phenylalanine. The CDR3 DNA has 51 bases and is translated from base 1.